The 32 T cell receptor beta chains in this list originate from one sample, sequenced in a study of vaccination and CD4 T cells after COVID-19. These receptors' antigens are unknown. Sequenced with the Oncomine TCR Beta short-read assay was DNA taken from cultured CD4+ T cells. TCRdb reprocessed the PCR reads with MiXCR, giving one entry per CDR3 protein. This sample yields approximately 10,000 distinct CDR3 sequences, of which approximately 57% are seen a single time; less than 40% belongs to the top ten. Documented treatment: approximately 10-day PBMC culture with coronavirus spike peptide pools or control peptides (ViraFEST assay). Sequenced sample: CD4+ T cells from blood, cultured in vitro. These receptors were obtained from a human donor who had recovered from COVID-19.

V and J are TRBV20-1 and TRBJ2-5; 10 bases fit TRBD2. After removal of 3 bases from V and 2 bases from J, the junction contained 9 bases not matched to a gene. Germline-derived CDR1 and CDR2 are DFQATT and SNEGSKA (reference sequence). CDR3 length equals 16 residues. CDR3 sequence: CSARGSGGARQETQYF. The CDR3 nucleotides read TGCAGTGCTAGGGGGAGCGGGGGGGCCCGGCAAGAGACCCAGTACTTC.

The CDR3 region has the DNA TGTGCCAGCAGTCAGAGTCCGGGACTAGCAGTCTATGAGCAGTTCTTC. Its protein is CASSQSPGLAVYEQFF. V is TRBV6-2 or TRBV6-3 and J is TRBJ2-1; TRBD2 aligns across 9 bases. Trimming at V came to 5 bases and at J to 8 bases, leaving 13 bases not matched to a gene. The CDR3 runs to 16 residues. Per the germline V gene, CDR1 is MNHEY and CDR2 is SVGEGT.

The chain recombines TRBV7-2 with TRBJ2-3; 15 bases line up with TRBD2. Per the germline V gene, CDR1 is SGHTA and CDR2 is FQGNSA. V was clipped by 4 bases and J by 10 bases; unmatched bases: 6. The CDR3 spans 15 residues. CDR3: CASSSGTSGGTAQYF. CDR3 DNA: TGTGCCAGCAGCTCCGGGACTAGCGGGGGGACGGCGCAGTATTTT. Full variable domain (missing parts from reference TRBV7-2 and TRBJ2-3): GAGVSQSPSNKVTEKGKDVELRCDPISGHTALYWYRQSLGQGLEFLIYFQGNSAPDKSGLPSDRFSAERTGGSVSTLTIQRTQQEDSAVYLCASSSGTSGGTAQYFGPGTRLTVL.

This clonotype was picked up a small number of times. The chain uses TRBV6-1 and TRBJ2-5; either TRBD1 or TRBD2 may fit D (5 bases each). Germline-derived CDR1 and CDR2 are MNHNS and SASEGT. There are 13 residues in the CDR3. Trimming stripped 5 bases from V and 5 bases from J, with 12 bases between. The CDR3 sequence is CASSRGVGETQYF. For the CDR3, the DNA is TGTGCCAGCAGTCGAGGGGTCGGGGAGACCCAGTACTTC.

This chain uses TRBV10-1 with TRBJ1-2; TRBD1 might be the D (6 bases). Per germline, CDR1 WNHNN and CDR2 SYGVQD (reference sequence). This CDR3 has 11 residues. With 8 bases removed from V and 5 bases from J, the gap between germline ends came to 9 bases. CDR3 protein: CASGTGYGYTF. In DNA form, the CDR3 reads TGCGCCAGCGGCACAGGGTATGGCTACACCTTC.

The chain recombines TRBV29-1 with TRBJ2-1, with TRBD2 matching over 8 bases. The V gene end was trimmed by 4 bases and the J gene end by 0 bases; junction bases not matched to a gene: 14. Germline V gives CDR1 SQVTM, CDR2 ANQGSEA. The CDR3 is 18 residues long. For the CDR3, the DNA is TGCAGCGTTGTAGCCCCTGCGGGGGGCCTTCGCTCCTACAATGAGCAGTTCTTC. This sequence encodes CSVVAPAGGLRSYNEQFF.

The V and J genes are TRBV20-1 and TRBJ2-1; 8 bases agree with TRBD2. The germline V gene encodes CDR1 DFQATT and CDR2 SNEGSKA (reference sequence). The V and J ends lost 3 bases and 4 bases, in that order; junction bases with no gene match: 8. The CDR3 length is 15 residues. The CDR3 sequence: CSASYTSGAYNEQFF. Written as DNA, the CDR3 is TGCAGTGCTAGCTATACTAGCGGAGCTTACAATGAGCAGTTCTTC.

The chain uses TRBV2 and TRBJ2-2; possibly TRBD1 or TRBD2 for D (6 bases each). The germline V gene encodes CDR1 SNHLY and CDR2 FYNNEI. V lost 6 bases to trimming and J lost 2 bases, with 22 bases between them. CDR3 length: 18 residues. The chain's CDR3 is CASRGGRWQEVNTGELFF. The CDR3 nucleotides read TGTGCCAGCAGAGGGGGGAGGTGGCAAGAGGTTAACACCGGGGAGCTGTTTTTT.

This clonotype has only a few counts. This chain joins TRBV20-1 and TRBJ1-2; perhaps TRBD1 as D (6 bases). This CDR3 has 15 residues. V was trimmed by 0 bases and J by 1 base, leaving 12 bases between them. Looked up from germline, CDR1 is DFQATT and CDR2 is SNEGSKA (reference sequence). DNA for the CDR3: TGCAGTGCTAGAGATCGGGACACTGTTAACTATGGCTACACCTTC. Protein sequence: CSARDRDTVNYGYTF.

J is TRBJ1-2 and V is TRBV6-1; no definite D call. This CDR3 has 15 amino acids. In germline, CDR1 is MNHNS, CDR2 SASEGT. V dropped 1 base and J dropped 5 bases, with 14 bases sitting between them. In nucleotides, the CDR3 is TGTGCCAGCAGTGAAGAACCGGGAGCCATTTATGGCTACACCTTC. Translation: CASSEEPGAIYGYTF.

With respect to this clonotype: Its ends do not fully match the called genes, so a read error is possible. CDR3 in DNA: TGTGCTAGCAGCTTAGGCGAGAACACTGAAGCTTTCTTT. It translates to CASSLGENTEAFF. The chain recombines TRBV7-7 with TRBJ1-1; no clear D. The germline gives CDR1 SSHAT, CDR2 FNYEAQ (reference sequence). This CDR3 has 13 residues.

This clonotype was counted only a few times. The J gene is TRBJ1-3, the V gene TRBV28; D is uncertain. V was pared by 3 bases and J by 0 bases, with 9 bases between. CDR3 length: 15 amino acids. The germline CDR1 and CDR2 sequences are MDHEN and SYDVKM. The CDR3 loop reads CASSFGLISGNTIYF. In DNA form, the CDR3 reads TGTGCCAGCAGTTTTGGACTGATCTCTGGAAACACCATATATTTT.

The CDR3 region has the DNA TGCAGTTCCGTTAAAAGCGGTTGGAGCTCCTACAATGAGCAGTTCTTC. Residues: CSSVKSGWSSYNEQFF. The rearrangement links TRBV20-1 to TRBJ2-1; D may be TRBD2 (5 bases). This CDR3 is built from 16 residues. Deletions cut 8 bases from V and 0 bases from J, with 20 bases between. Germline CDR1 is DFQATT and CDR2 is SNEGSKA (reference sequence).

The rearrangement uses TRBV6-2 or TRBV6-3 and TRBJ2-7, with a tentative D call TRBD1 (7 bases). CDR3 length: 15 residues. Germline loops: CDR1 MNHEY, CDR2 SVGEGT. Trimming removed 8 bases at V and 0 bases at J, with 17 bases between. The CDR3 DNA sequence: TGTGCCAGCGAAGGGGGCGGGACTCTCTCCTACGAGCAGTACTTC. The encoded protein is CASEGGGTLSYEQYF.

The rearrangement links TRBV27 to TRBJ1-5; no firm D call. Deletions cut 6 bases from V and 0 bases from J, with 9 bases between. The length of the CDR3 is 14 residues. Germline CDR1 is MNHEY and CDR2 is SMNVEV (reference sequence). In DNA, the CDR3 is TGTGCCAGCAGGAAGACGGGTAGCAATCAGCCCCAGCATTTT. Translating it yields CASRKTGSNQPQHF.

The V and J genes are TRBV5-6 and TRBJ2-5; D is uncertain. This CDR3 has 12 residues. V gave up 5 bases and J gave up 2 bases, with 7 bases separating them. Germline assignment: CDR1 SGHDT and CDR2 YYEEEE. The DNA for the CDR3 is TGTGCCAGCAGTCGGCAACAAGAGACCCAGTACTTC. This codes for CASSRQQETQYF.

The CDR3 bases are TGTGCCAGCAGCCCCGGGTCGCCCCAGCATTTT. Protein sequence: CASSPGSPQHF. The chain uses TRBV5-4 and TRBJ1-5; D unclear. V was shortened by 4 bases and J by 9 bases, with 8 bases between the two germline ends. CDR3 length: 11 amino acids. Germline V lookup: CDR1 SGHNT, CDR2 YYREEE (reference sequence).

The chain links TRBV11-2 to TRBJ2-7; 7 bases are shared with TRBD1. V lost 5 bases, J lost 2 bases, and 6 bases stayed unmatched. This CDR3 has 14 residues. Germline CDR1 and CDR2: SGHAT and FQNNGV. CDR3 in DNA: TGTGCCAGCAGCCTGGACAGGCCTCCCTACGAGCAGTACTTC. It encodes CASSLDRPPYEQYF.

Here the CDR3 reads CASSSTANEQYF. As DNA, the CDR3 is TGTGCCAGCAGCTCCACAGCGAACGAGCAGTACTTC. V is TRBV7-9 and J is TRBJ2-7; the D is unclear. Trimming left V 4 bases short and J 5 bases short, with 9 bases between. CDR1 SEHNR and CDR2 FQNEAQ come from the germline V gene (reference sequence). This CDR3 is built from 12 residues.

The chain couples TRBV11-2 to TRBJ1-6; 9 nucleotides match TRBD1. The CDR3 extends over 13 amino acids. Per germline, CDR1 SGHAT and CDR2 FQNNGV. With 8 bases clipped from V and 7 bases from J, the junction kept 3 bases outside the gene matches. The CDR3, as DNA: TGTGCCAGCGGACAGGGGAAGAATTCACCCCTCCACTTT. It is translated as CASGQGKNSPLHF.

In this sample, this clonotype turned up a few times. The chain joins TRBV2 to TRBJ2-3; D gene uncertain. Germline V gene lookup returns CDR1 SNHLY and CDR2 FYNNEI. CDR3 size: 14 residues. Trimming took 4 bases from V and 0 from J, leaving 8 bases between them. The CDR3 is CASSVDSSTDTQYF. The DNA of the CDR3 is TGTGCCAGCAGTGTAGACTCAAGCACAGATACGCAGTATTTT.

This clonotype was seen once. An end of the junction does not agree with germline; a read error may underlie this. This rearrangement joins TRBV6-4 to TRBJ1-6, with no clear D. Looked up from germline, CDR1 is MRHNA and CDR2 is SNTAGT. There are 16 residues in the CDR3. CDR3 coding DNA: TGTGCCAACAGTGACCCGGTTGACTTGGATAATTCACCCCTCCACTTT. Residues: CANSDPVDLDNSPLHF.

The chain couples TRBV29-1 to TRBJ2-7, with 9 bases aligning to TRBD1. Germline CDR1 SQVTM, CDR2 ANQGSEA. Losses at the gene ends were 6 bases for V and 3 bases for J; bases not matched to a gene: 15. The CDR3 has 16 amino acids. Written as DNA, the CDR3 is TGCAGCGTGGATTACCCGGACAGGGGAAGGGGCTACGAGCAGTACTTC. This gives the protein CSVDYPDRGRGYEQYF.

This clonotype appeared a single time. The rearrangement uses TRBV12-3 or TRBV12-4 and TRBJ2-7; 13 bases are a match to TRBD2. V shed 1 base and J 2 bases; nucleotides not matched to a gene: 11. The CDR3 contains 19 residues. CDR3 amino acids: CASSLGYTSGGDLPYEQYF. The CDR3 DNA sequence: TGTGCCAGCAGTTTAGGATATACTAGCGGGGGGGATCTCCCCTACGAGCAGTACTTC.

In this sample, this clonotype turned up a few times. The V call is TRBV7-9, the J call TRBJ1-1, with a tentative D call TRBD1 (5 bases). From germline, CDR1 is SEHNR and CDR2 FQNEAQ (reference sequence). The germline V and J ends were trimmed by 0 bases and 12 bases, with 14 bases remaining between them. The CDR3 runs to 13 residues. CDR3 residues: CASSLAGTGVSFF. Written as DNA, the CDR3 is TGTGCCAGCAGCTTAGCAGGGACCGGGGTGTCTTTCTTT.

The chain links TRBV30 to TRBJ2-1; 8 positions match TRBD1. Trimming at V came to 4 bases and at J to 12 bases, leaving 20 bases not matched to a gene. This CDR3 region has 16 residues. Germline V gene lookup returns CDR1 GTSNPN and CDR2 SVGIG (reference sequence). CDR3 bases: TGTGCCTGGACCCCCTTCCGGGACAGGACACTTCACGGGCAGTTCTTC. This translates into CAWTPFRDRTLHGQFF.

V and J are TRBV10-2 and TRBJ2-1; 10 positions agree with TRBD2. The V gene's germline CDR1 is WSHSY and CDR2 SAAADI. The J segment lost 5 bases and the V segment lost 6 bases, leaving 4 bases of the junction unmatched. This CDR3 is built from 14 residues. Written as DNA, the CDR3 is TGCGCCAGCAGGCTAGCGGGGGTCCACAATGAGCAGTTCTTC. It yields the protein CASRLAGVHNEQFF.

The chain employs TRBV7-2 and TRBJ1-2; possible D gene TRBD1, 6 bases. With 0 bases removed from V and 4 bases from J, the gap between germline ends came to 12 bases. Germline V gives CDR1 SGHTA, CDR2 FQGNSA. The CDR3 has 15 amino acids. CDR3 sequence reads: CASSLASRGGYGYTF. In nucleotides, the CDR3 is TGTGCCAGCAGCTTAGCGAGCAGGGGCGGCTATGGCTACACCTTC.

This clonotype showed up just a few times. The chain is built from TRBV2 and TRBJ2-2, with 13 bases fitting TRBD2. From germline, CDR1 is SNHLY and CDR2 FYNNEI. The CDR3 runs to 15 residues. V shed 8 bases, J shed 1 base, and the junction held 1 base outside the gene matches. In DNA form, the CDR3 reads TGTGCCAGCCGGACTAGCGGGGGGAACACCGGGGAGCTGTTTTTT. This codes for CASRTSGGNTGELFF. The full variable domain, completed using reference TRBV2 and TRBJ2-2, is EPEVTQTPSHQVTQMGQEVILRCVPISNHLYFYWYRQILGQKVEFLVSFYNNEISEKSEIFDDQFSVERPDGSNFTLKIRSTKLEDSAMYFCASRTSGGNTGELFFGEGSRLTVL.

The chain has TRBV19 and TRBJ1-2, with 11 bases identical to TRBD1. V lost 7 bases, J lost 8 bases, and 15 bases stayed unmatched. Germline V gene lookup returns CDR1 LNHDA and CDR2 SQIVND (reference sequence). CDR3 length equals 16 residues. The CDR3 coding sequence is TGTGCCAGTACCCTCCCCGATTCCGGGACAGGGGGAGGCTACACCTTC. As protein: CASTLPDSGTGGGYTF.

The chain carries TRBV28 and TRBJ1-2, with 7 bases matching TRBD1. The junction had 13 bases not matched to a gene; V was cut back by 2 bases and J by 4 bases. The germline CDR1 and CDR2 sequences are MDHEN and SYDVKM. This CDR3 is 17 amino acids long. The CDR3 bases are TGTGCCAGCAGTTTAGGAGCAGGGGGAATTCAGAGCTATGGCTACACCTTC. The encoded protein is CASSLGAGGIQSYGYTF.

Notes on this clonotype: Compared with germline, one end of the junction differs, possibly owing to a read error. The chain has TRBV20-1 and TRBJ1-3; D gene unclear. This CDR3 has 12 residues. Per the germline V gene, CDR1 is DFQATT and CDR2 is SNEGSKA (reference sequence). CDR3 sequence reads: CCAETSGNTIYF. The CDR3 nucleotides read TGCTGTGCTGAAACCTCTGGAAACACCATATATTTT.